This passage covers 14 T cell receptor beta chains from one sample sequenced in a study of blood T cell repertoires in COVID-19. Assay: immunoSEQ multiplex PCR; the TCRdb copy retains only in-frame clones and omits some. The repertoire holds about 280,000 clones, with roughly four fifths as singletons. The sample comprised PBMCs or T cells enriched from blood (not recorded which). Receptors were obtained from a man between 40 and 49 years old who had been exposed to COVID-19.

The V and J genes are TRBV11-3 and TRBJ2-7; 14 nucleotides match TRBD2. Trimming took 1 base from V and 4 from J; bases not matched to a gene: 6. The CDR3 contains 17 residues. Germline lookup yields CDR1 SGHNT and CDR2 YENEEA. In DNA, the CDR3 is TGTGCCAGCAGCTTAGGGACTAGCGGGAGGAAGCGATACGAGCAGTACTTC. Translating gives CASSLGTSGRKRYEQYF.

This clone was seen only a few times. The chain employs TRBV6-6 and TRBJ2-1; 7 nucleotides agree with TRBD2. The germline V gene encodes CDR1 MNHNY and CDR2 SVGAGI (reference sequence). This CDR3 is 15 amino acids long. The junction had 4 bases not matched to a gene; V was cut back by 5 bases and J by 0 bases. The CDR3 DNA reads TGTGCCAGCAGTCAGCGGGGCTACTCCTACAATGAGCAGTTCTTC. This sequence encodes CASSQRGYSYNEQFF.

This clone has only a few counts. V is TRBV5-1 and J is TRBJ1-6, with D possibly being TRBD1 (5 bases). The CDR3 length is 15 residues. Trimming shortened V by 4 bases and J by 10 bases, and 18 bases separated the two germline ends. Germline V gives CDR1 SGHRS, CDR2 YFSETQ. The CDR3 sequence is CASSPSQGRTSPLHF. The CDR3 DNA reads as TGCGCCAGCAGCCCATCCCAGGGTCGGACGTCACCCCTCCACTTT.

This chain joins TRBV5-4 and TRBJ2-3; 13 nucleotides agree with TRBD2. Per the germline V gene, CDR1 is SGHNT and CDR2 is YYREEE (reference sequence). V shed 3 bases and J 5 bases; nucleotides not matched to a gene: 3. The length of the CDR3 is 15 residues. CDR3 residues: CASSWTSGSQDTQYF. The CDR3 DNA follows: TGTGCCAGCAGCTGGACTAGCGGGAGTCAAGATACGCAGTATTTT.

This clone was observed a few times. The chain combines TRBV30 with TRBJ2-7, with 7 bases that match TRBD1. CDR3 length: 13 residues. The ends lost 8 bases at V and 5 bases at J; junction bases unmatched: 12. CDR1 GTSNPN and CDR2 SVGIG come from the germline V gene (reference sequence). As DNA, the CDR3 is TGTGCCCAATCCGGGACAGTTCTCCACGAGCAGTACTTC. Its translation: CAQSGTVLHEQYF.

V is TRBV12-5 and J is TRBJ2-7; the D gene is possibly TRBD1 (6 bases). This CDR3 contains 16 residues. CDR1 and CDR2 from the germline V gene are LGHNT and FRNRAP. Deletions cut 3 bases from V and 7 bases from J, with 22 bases between. The CDR3 spells CASGFGSGRGSGEQYF. The DNA for the CDR3 is TGTGCTAGTGGTTTCGGATCGGGCAGGGGATCTGGAGAGCAGTACTTC.

In nucleotides, the CDR3 is TGTGCCAGCAGTTTAGGTTTGCGGTATAATGAAAAACTGTTTTTT. Translated, it gives CASSLGLRYNEKLFF. The chain uses TRBV27 and TRBJ1-4; D gene ambiguous. Germline V gene lookup returns CDR1 MNHEY and CDR2 SMNVEV (reference sequence). With 2 bases removed from V and 4 bases from J, the gap between germline ends came to 11 bases. This CDR3 region has 15 residues.

This rearrangement joins TRBV10-2 to TRBJ2-7, with D possibly being TRBD2 (6 bases). The CDR3 spans 14 residues. V lost 2 bases to trimming and J lost 6 bases, with 14 bases between them. CDR1 and CDR2 (germline): WSHSY, SAAADI. The CDR3 here is CASSEQRAFSEQYF. The CDR3 DNA reads as TGCGCCAGCAGTGAGCAGCGGGCTTTCAGCGAGCAGTACTTC.

In this sample, this clone turned up once. This chain joins TRBV18 and TRBJ1-1; D is possibly TRBD1 (5 bases). CDR3 length: 12 residues. Germline loops: CDR1 KGHSH, CDR2 LQKENI. V was trimmed by 1 base and J by 5 bases, leaving 5 bases between them. The CDR3 sequence: CASSPQGTEAFF. The DNA of the CDR3 is TGTGCCAGCTCACCACAGGGGACTGAAGCTTTCTTT. Supplemented by reference TRBV18 and TRBJ1-1, the full variable domain reads NAGVMQNPRHLVRRRGQEARLRCSPMKGHSHVYWYRQLPEEGLKFMVYLQKENIIDESGMPKERFSAEFPKEGPSILRIQQVVRGDSAAYFCASSPQGTEAFFGQGTRLTVV.

J is TRBJ2-1 and V is TRBV28; the match to TRBD2 covers 11 bases. CDR3 length: 13 amino acids. The germline V gene has CDR1 MDHEN and CDR2 SYDVKM. The junction had 9 bases not matched to a gene; V was cut back by 5 bases and J by 15 bases. The CDR3 DNA reads as TGTGCCAGCAGTACGAATAGCGGGAGGGCCACGTTCTTC. Residues: CASSTNSGRATFF.

Only a few counts were recorded for this clone. The rearrangement joins TRBV18 to TRBJ1-6, with D possibly matching TRBD1 (5 bases). V was trimmed by 6 bases and J by 7 bases, leaving 13 bases between them. The CDR3 has 14 amino acids. Germline lookup yields CDR1 KGHSH and CDR2 LQKENI. CDR3 nucleotide sequence: TGTGCCAGCTCCGTACAGGATACCAATTCACCCCTCCACTTT. This translates into CASSVQDTNSPLHF.

The chain couples TRBV4-2 to TRBJ2-1, with D possibly TRBD2 on 6 matching bases. V shed 2 bases and J shed 4 bases, with 21 bases lying between them. Germline V gene lookup returns CDR1 LGHNA and CDR2 YNFKEQ. The CDR3 covers 18 residues. CDR3 residues: CASSQTAGLARKYNEQFF. DNA of the CDR3: TGTGCCAGCAGCCAAACTGCGGGGCTAGCGAGAAAATACAATGAGCAGTTCTTC.

V usage is TRBV20-1 and J usage is TRBJ2-7, with 10 nucleotides matching TRBD2. This CDR3 has 14 amino acids. Losses at the gene ends were 3 bases for V and 6 bases for J; bases not matched to a gene: 8. Per the germline V gene, CDR1 is DFQATT and CDR2 is SNEGSKA (reference sequence). The CDR3 protein is CSASLSSGGREQYF. In DNA form, the CDR3 reads TGCAGTGCTAGTTTGTCTAGCGGGGGACGCGAGCAGTACTTC.

Only one count was recorded for this clone. J is TRBJ2-7 and V is TRBV29-1; D might be TRBD1 (6 bases). The CDR3 extends over 14 amino acids. Trimming left V 4 bases short and J 3 bases short, with 16 bases between. Germline V gene data show CDR1 as SQVTM and CDR2 as ANQGSEA. CDR3: CSVVGRQADYEQYF. The CDR3, as DNA: TGCAGCGTTGTGGGCCGACAGGCAGACTACGAGCAGTACTTC.